Listed below are T cell receptor beta chains from one sample, sequenced in a study of T cell responses to AZD1222 COVID-19 vaccine. Using immunoSEQ multiplex PCR, the repertoire was profiled, and TCRdb retains in-frame clones only, with some absent. The profile shows some 86,000 clones, just over 90% of them singletons. The material was peripheral blood, obtained 28 days after the second AZD1222 dose. The receptors shown here come from an adult who received the AZD1222 COVID-19 vaccine. Each CDR3 is given with its conserved first and last residue. Each record gives: V gene, D gene, J gene, CDR3 length, clone size, CDR3 DNA, CDR3 protein. D genes are given only for firm matches. Expanded clones are given a class, and other clones once, few, many or no size at all.

>TRBV19|TRBD2|TRBJ2-1|15|-
TGTGCCAGTAGTTGGACTAGCGGGGAGTACAATGAGCAGTTCTTC
CASSWTSGEYNEQFF
>TRBV18|TRBD2|TRBJ2-2|17|-
TGTGCCAGCTCACCACCGAGTAGCGGGGTGAACACCGGGGAGCTGTTTTTT
CASSPPSSGVNTGELFF
>TRBV28|-|TRBJ1-1|12|-
TGTGCCAGCAGTTCAGGGGAAACTGAAGCTTTCTTT
CASSSGETEAFF
>TRBV5-6|-|TRBJ1-2|14|-
TGTGCCAGCAGCCGGGATCAACGAGGCTATGGCTACACCTTC
CASSRDQRGYGYTF
>TRBV21-1|-|TRBJ1-2|16|once
TGTGCCAGCAGCAAAGGAGGCAGACAGCTGAACTATGGCTACACCTTC
CASSKGGRQLNYGYTF
>TRBV5-1|TRBD1|TRBJ1-6|15|-
TGCGCCAGCAGCTTGGAGGGGGCAGGTAATTCACCCCTCCACTTT
CASSLEGAGNSPLHF
>TRBV7-9|-|TRBJ1-4|16|-
TGTGCCAGCAGCCAACTCGACAGGCGGGATTTTGAAAAACTGTTTTTT
CASSQLDRRDFEKLFF
>TRBV3-1/TRBV3-2|-|TRBJ1-2|15|-
TGTGCCAGCAGCCAATCCAGGTTACTTAACTATGGCTACACCTTC
CASSQSRLLNYGYTF
>TRBV11-2|-|TRBJ2-3|15|once
TGTGCCAGCAGCTTTACGGGACGTAGCACAGATACGCAGTATTTT
CASSFTGRSTDTQYF
>TRBV19|-|TRBJ1-2|13|-
TGTGCCAGCCGGGAGGGAGGAGGCTATGGCTACACCTTC
CASREGGGYGYTF
>TRBV6-5|TRBD2|TRBJ2-5|12|-
TGTGCCAGCAATTCGCCTGCGGGAGCCCAGTACTTC
CASNSPAGAQYF
>TRBV28|-|TRBJ2-3|13|once
TGTGCCAGCAGTTTGGGGGCAACAGATACGCAGTATTTT
CASSLGATDTQYF
>TRBV27|-|TRBJ1-5|18|-
TGTGCCAGCAGTCCCTCTCAAGAACAGGCTAATAGCAATCAGCCCCAGCATTTT
CASSPSQEQANSNQPQHF
>TRBV9|TRBD2|TRBJ2-1|15|once
TGTGCCAGCAGCCCCAGCGGGGGCCCTTACAATGAGCAGTTCTTC
CASSPSGGPYNEQFF
>TRBV28|-|TRBJ1-5|13|-
TGTGCCAGCAATGCAGGGCGGTGGGGGCCCCAGCATTTT
CASNAGRWGPQHF
>TRBV5-4|-|TRBJ2-7|13|-
TGTGCCAGCTCCGGACGGCTCCCCTACGAGCAGTACTTC
CASSGRLPYEQYF
>TRBV7-2|TRBD1|TRBJ1-1|15|-
TGTGCCAGCAGCTTGAGGGACAGGGCGAATACTGAAGCTTTCTTT
CASSLRDRANTEAFF
>TRBV5-4|-|TRBJ1-5|14|-
TGTGCCAGCAGCTTAGGGACTGCGAATCAGCCCCAGCATTTT
CASSLGTANQPQHF
>TRBV18|-|TRBJ1-2|13|-
TGTGCCAGCTCACGAACCGGGAACGATGGCTACACCTTC
CASSRTGNDGYTF
>TRBV5-4|-|TRBJ2-5|14|-
TGTGCCAGCAGCTCGAAGAGTAGCTCGGAGACCCAGTACTTC
CASSSKSSSETQYF
>TRBV6-5|TRBD1|TRBJ1-5|13|-
TGTGCCAGCAGAACAGGGGTCAATCAGCCCCAGCATTTT
CASRTGVNQPQHF
>TRBV18|-|TRBJ1-6|14|-
TGTGCCAGCTCACCAGCGCCAACTAATTCACCCCTCCACTTT
CASSPAPTNSPLHF